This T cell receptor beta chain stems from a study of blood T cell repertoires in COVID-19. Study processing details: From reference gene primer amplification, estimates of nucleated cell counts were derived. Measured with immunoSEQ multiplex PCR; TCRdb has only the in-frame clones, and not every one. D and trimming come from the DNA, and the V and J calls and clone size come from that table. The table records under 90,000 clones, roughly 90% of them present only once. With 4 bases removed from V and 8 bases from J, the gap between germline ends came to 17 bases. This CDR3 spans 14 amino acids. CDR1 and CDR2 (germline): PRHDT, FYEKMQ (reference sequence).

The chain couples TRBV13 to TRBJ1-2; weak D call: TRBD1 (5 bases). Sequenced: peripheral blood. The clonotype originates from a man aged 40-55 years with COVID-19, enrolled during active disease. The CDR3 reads CASSSRDGSRGYTF. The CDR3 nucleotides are TGTGCCAGCAGCTCGCGGGACGGATCACGCGGCTACACCTTC.